What follows is one TCR beta chain and its context. What it recognizes is unknown. Just one base apart from a much larger clone, this may be a read error. Time point reported: persistent/refractory GD, antithyroid drugs over 5 years with positive TRAb. Extracted PBMC RNA gave rise to the TCR library. This sample is drawn from a study of regulatory T cells in long-lasting Graves disease. Arm-PCR of CDR3 regions and iRepertoire HTBI primers were the basis on which TCR beta libraries were built. In the authors' workflow: Analysis of the samples identified more than 60 TRBV and 14 to 15 TRBJ segments. TCRdb reprocessed the multiplex PCR reads via MiXCR and lists one record per CDR3 protein. The authors' filters were not applied to this entry. The sample yields some 450,000 distinct CDR3 sequences, around 22% seen once. Losses at the gene ends were 2 bases for V and 7 bases for J; bases not matched to a gene: 13. The CDR3 consists of 16 residues.

Study-wide findings and caveats: Among samples with persistent disease, TRBV28, TRBJ1-2 and TRBJ2-5 were favored.

The J gene is TRBJ2-7, the V gene TRBV12-3 or TRBV12-4, with TRBD1 identical over 8 bases. The TCR originated in a female donor with Graves disease. Material: peripheral blood mononuclear cells (PBMCs), obtained when the disease was refractory, from a patient treated with antithyroid drugs. The DNA of the CDR3 is TGTGCCAGCAGTTTACTCGTTGGGACAGGACCCGCAGAGCAGTACTTC. Translation gives CASSLLVGTGPAEQYF.